This TCR beta chain was sequenced for a study of T cell repertoires in cytomegalovirus infection. Across the whole study: Indicated by public TCR beta signatures were CMV infection and matching HLA type.

Overall study results and limits: Individuals carrying CMV plus the relevant HLA were identified by cumulative frequency of public TCR beta families. HLA-C-restricted CMV clonotypes gave the most frequent clonotype in two of eight donors.

TCRdb reprocessed the reads with MiXCR, giving one entry per CDR3 protein. The sample comprises 450,000 to 600,000 distinct CDR3 sequences, roughly 12% of which are singletons, and roughly 10% rests with the top ten. This clonotype was seen repeatedly, ten times or more. Its specificity is unknown. CDR1 and CDR2 (germline): GTSNPN, SVGIG (reference sequence). Deletions cut 3 bases from V and 4 bases from J, with 13 bases between. The CDR3 totals 13 residues. The clonotype comes from a human donor in good health (CMV status not recorded). Some clones in this sample may be carry-over from other donors' samples. The sequenced material came from PBMCs. The rearrangement links TRBV30 to TRBJ2-7; a possible D gene is TRBD1 (6 bases). The CDR3 loop reads CAWRLGGPYEQYF. The CDR3 bases are TGTGCCTGGAGATTAGGGGGACCGTACGAGCAGTACTTC.